The 21 T cell receptor beta chains below were found in one sample sequenced in a study of T cells after yellow fever vaccination. TCRdb reprocessed the 5' RACE reads with MiXCR, giving one entry per CDR3 protein. Of hundreds of thousands of distinct CDR3 sequences listed, roughly a sixth are singletons. Specimen: PBMCs, collected before the yellow fever booster vaccination. Receptors were obtained from a man aged 18 to 30 who received the YFV17D yellow fever vaccine.

The genes are TRBV2 and TRBJ2-7, with TRBD1 matching 9 bases. J lost 3 bases, V lost 6 bases, and 6 bases had no gene match. The germline V gene encodes CDR1 SNHLY and CDR2 FYNNEI. This CDR3 contains 14 residues. The CDR3 DNA is TGTGCCAGCAGCCCCGGGACAGGGTACTACGAGCAGTACGTC. This codes for CASSPGTGYYEQYV.

The chain carries TRBV7-2 and TRBJ2-7; D possibly corresponds to TRBD2 (5 bases). Germline-derived CDR1 and CDR2 are SGHTA and FQGNSA. The V end was cut by 0 bases, the J end by 6 bases, with 9 bases between. The CDR3 contains 13 residues. The DNA of the CDR3 is TGTGCCAGCAGCTTAGCCCTAGCACCCGAGCAGTACTTC. This codes for CASSLALAPEQYF.

The chain uses TRBV7-8 and TRBJ2-7, with a tentative D call TRBD1 (6 bases). Looked up from germline, CDR1 is SGHVS and CDR2 is FQNEAQ. The CDR3 consists of 13 residues. V was shortened by 6 bases and J by 4 bases, with 13 bases between the two germline ends. The CDR3 spells CASSWDTLYEQYV. In DNA form, the CDR3 reads TGTGCCAGCAGTTGGGACACTTTATACGAGCAGTACGTC.

This clonotype was picked up a small number of times. The chain is built from TRBV30 and TRBJ2-2; possible D gene TRBD2, 6 bases. Germline CDR1 GTSNPN, CDR2 SVGIG (reference sequence). The CDR3 extends over 12 amino acids. CDR3 loop: CSWARGTGELFF. The CDR3 nucleotides read TGTTCGTGGGCGCGGGGTACCGGGGAGCTGTTTTTT.

The rearrangement joins TRBV19 to TRBJ1-5; no clear D. CDR3 length: 14 amino acids. V shed 3 bases and J shed 2 bases, with 8 bases lying between them. CDR1 is LNHDA and CDR2 is SQIVND in the germline V gene (reference sequence). This chain's CDR3 is CASSIRSGNQPQHF. Here the CDR3 DNA reads TGTGCCAGTAGTATTAGGTCGGGCAATCAGCCCCAGCATTTT.

V gene TRBV5-1 combines with J gene TRBJ2-1, with D perhaps matching TRBD1 or TRBD2 (6 bases each). Trimming shortened V by 0 bases and J by 10 bases, and 20 bases separated the two germline ends. The CDR3 consists of 16 residues. Looked up from germline, CDR1 is SGHRS and CDR2 is YFSETQ. This CDR3 is CASSLVGHGSSGEQFF. The CDR3 region has the DNA TGCGCCAGCAGCTTGGTGGGACACGGCTCAAGCGGGGAGCAGTTCTTC.

The chain joins TRBV20-1 to TRBJ2-2; D is ambiguous. The germline V and J ends were trimmed by 6 bases and 5 bases, with 13 bases remaining between them. Germline loops: CDR1 DFQATT, CDR2 SNEGSKA (reference sequence). The CDR3 extends over 13 amino acids. CDR3 protein: CSATLPGTGELFF. CDR3 coding DNA: TGCAGTGCCACCCTTCCCGGGACCGGGGAGCTGTTTTTT.

V gene TRBV19 combines with J gene TRBJ2-2, with D perhaps matching TRBD2 (5 bases). Germline values: CDR1 LNHDA, CDR2 SQIVND (reference sequence). Between the trimmed V and J ends, which lost 3 bases and 6 bases, there was a span of 11 bases. This CDR3 has 14 amino acids. This CDR3 reads CASSIRASPGELFF. The CDR3 DNA is TGTGCCAGTAGTATCCGGGCTAGCCCCGGGGAGCTGTTTTTT.

This clonotype was seen more than once but under ten times. The rearrangement uses TRBV12-3 or TRBV12-4 and TRBJ1-4, with 7 bases matching TRBD1. This CDR3 is 14 amino acids long. V lost 2 bases and J lost 5; bases outside the gene matches: 2. The CDR3 reads CASSLQQGNEKLFF. In DNA, the CDR3 is TGTGCCAGCAGTTTACAACAGGGGAATGAAAAACTGTTTTTT.

This clonotype was observed a few times. The chain employs TRBV5-1 and TRBJ1-2, with TRBD1 as a possible D gene (6 bases). This CDR3 comprises 14 residues. CDR1 SGHRS and CDR2 YFSETQ come from the germline V gene. The V end lost 1 base, the J end lost 6 bases, and 13 bases lay between the germline ends. CDR3 in amino acids: CASSLTGPSDGYTF. CDR3 in DNA: TGCGCCAGCAGCTTGACAGGGCCGTCGGATGGCTACACCTTC.

The sample holds many counts of this clonotype. The rearrangement uses TRBV5-4 and TRBJ1-2; D perhaps matches TRBD1 (5 bases). Trimming pared 7 bases from V and 3 bases from J, leaving 13 bases between. CDR3 length equals 13 residues. Germline lookup yields CDR1 SGHNT and CDR2 YYREEE (reference sequence). CDR3 DNA sequence: TGTGCCAGCTCCCGGGACGGTGACTATGGCTACACCTTC. This codes for CASSRDGDYGYTF.

The chain recombines TRBV6-2 or TRBV6-3 with TRBJ2-3; D not certain. The germline V gene has CDR1 MNHEY and CDR2 SVGEGT. Trimming removed 4 bases from V and 4 bases from J, with 9 bases in between. This CDR3 is built from 13 residues. In DNA, the CDR3 is TGTGCCAGCAGTTTTCGGCCCCCAGATACGCAGTATTTT. Its protein product is CASSFRPPDTQYF.

This clonotype was counted only a few times. V usage is TRBV7-9 and J usage is TRBJ2-5; D remains unclear. This CDR3 spans 13 amino acids. The V end was cut by 4 bases, the J end by 7 bases, with 13 bases between. The germline gives CDR1 SEHNR, CDR2 FQNEAQ (reference sequence). This CDR3 is CASSSQDGGTQYF. Here the CDR3 DNA reads TGTGCCAGCAGCTCCCAGGACGGCGGGACCCAGTACTTC.

This clonotype was found a few times. V usage is TRBV11-2 and J usage is TRBJ1-2; TRBD1 matches at 9 bases. Trimming cost V 5 bases and J 4 bases; bases outside gene matches: 8. Per germline, CDR1 SGHAT and CDR2 FQNNGV. The CDR3 runs 15 residues. CDR3 region: CASSPRTGVIYGYTF. Here the CDR3 DNA reads TGTGCCAGCAGCCCACGGACAGGGGTGATCTATGGCTACACCTTC. The variable domain in full, completed from reference TRBV11-2 and TRBJ1-2, reads EAGVAQSPRYKIIEKRQSVAFWCNPISGHATLYWYQQILGQGPKLLIQFQNNGVVDDSQLPKDRFSAERLKGVDSTLKIQPAKLEDSAVYLCASSPRTGVIYGYTFGSGTRLTVV.

The chain recombines TRBV7-9 with TRBJ2-3, with D maybe TRBD1 (6 bases). CDR3 length: 12 residues. The V end lost 8 bases, the J end lost 3 bases, and 9 bases lay between the germline ends. Germline V CDR1 and CDR2: SEHNR, FQNEAQ (reference sequence). The CDR3 sequence is CASGDTTDTQYF. CDR3 nucleotide sequence: TGTGCCAGCGGGGACACGACAGATACGCAGTATTTT. The full variable domain, completed using reference TRBV7-9 and TRBJ2-3, is DTGVSQNPRHKITKRGQNVTFRCDPISEHNRLYWYRQTLGQGPEFLTYFQNEAQLEKSRLLSDRFSAERPKGSFSTLEIQRTEQGDSAMYLCASGDTTDTQYFGPGTRLTVL.

V gene TRBV12-3 or TRBV12-4 combines with J gene TRBJ2-7; TRBD2 aligns across 7 bases. The CDR3 consists of 14 residues. The junction had 8 bases not matched to a gene; V was cut back by 8 bases and J by 1 base. CDR3 coding DNA: TGTGCCAGCGCAGCGGGACGCCGGTCCTACGAGCAGTACTTC. It specifies CASAAGRRSYEQYF.

This clonotype showed up just a few times. The genes are TRBV7-9 and TRBJ1-1; D possibly corresponds to TRBD1 (6 bases). CDR3 length: 13 amino acids. V shed 1 base and J shed 4 bases, with 7 bases lying between them. In germline, CDR1 is SEHNR, CDR2 FQNEAQ (reference sequence). CDR3 loop: CASSLDRVTEAFF. DNA of the CDR3: TGTGCCAGCAGCTTAGACAGGGTCACTGAAGCTTTCTTT. Full variable domain (rest looked up from reference TRBV7-9 and TRBJ1-1): DTGVSQNPRHKITKRGQNVTFRCDPISEHNRLYWYRQTLGQGPEFLTYFQNEAQLEKSRLLSDRFSAERPKGSFSTLEIQRTEQGDSAMYLCASSLDRVTEAFFGQGTRLTVV.

This clonotype was detected only once. This sequence joins TRBV20-1 and TRBJ1-3; D is undetermined. Between the trimmed V and J ends, which lost 2 bases and 4 bases, there was a span of 15 bases. The CDR3 runs to 15 residues. Germline CDR1 is DFQATT and CDR2 is SNEGSKA (reference sequence). The CDR3 reads CSARSRGLSGNTIYF. The CDR3 nucleotides are TGCAGTGCTAGATCCAGAGGTCTTTCCGGAAACACCATATATTTT.

This clonotype showed up just a few times. The chain combines TRBV20-1 with TRBJ1-2; TRBD1 agrees at 7 bases. CDR3 size: 12 residues. Trimming removed 5 bases from V and 3 bases from J; junction bases left unmatched: 3. The V gene's germline CDR1 is DFQATT and CDR2 SNEGSKA (reference sequence). CDR3 residues: CSAYRGHYGYTF. As DNA, the CDR3 is TGCAGTGCTTACAGGGGTCACTATGGCTACACCTTC.

This chain links TRBV10-3 with TRBJ2-5, with D possibly called TRBD1 or TRBD2 (5 bases each). Germline V gives CDR1 ENHRY, CDR2 SYGVKD. The V end was cut by 4 bases, the J end by 5 bases, with 8 bases between. The CDR3 extends over 12 amino acids. CDR3 in amino acids: CAISAREETQYF. The CDR3 bases are TGTGCCATCAGTGCCAGGGAGGAGACCCAGTACTTC.

The V call is TRBV9, the J call TRBJ2-3; 9 bases are shared with TRBD2. The CDR3 extends over 16 amino acids. V gave up 0 bases and J gave up 2 bases; unmatched junction bases: 4. CDR1 and CDR2 from the germline V gene are SGDLS and YYNGEE. The CDR3 DNA reads as TGTGCCAGCAGCGTAGATGTAGCGGGGGTCACAGATACGCAGTATTTT. Protein: CASSVDVAGVTDTQYF.